Below are 14 T cell receptor beta chains sequenced from a single sample in a study of T cell repertoires in cytomegalovirus infection. One entry per CDR3 protein, called by TCRdb with MiXCR from the reads. The data contain nearly 650,000 distinct CDR3 sequences, 24% of them singletons. The sequencing sample was made of CD8+ T cells from PBMCs. These receptors all come from a human donor in good health (CMV status not recorded). Some clones in this sample may be carry-over from other donors' samples.

This clonotype was counted ten times or more. This chain joins TRBV6-2 or TRBV6-3 and TRBJ2-7; no definite D call. V dropped 4 bases and J dropped 2 bases, with 18 bases sitting between them. This CDR3 region has 16 residues. In germline, CDR1 is MNHEY, CDR2 SVGEGT. This chain's CDR3 is CASSFSLRVGAYEQYV. The CDR3 DNA is TGTGCCAGCAGTTTTTCTCTCCGGGTCGGAGCCTACGAGCAGTACGTC.

This clonotype was seen at least ten times. The CDR3 sequence: CASSFYPGNQPQHF. The CDR3 DNA is TGTGCCAGCAGCTTTTACCCAGGCAATCAGCCCCAGCATTTT. The rearrangement links TRBV7-9 to TRBJ1-5; D call uncertain. The CDR3 spans 14 residues. Trimming stripped 3 bases from V and 2 bases from J, with 8 bases between. Germline values: CDR1 SEHNR, CDR2 FQNEAQ (reference sequence). Using reference TRBV7-9 and TRBJ1-5 for the parts outside the CDR3, the full variable domain is DTGVSQNPRHKITKRGQNVTFRCDPISEHNRLYWYRQTLGQGPEFLTYFQNEAQLEKSRLLSDRFSAERPKGSFSTLEIQRTEQGDSAMYLCASSFYPGNQPQHFGDGTRLSIL.

This clonotype was observed a few times. The genes are TRBV25-1 and TRBJ1-2, with D maybe TRBD1 (5 bases). The V gene lost 7 bases and the J gene lost 2 bases, with 17 bases spanning the gap. The CDR3 has 15 residues. CDR1 and CDR2 (germline): MGHDK, SYGVNS. CDR3 DNA sequence: TGTGCCAGCAAATCGGCAGGGCCACACAACTATGGCTACACCTTC. Translation: CASKSAGPHNYGYTF.

This rearrangement joins TRBV20-1 to TRBJ1-1; D remains unclear. Germline V CDR1 and CDR2: DFQATT, SNEGSKA (reference sequence). V lost 1 base, J lost 5 bases, and 11 bases lay in between. This CDR3 spans 13 amino acids. CDR3 residues: CSARVRGETEAFF. The CDR3 DNA follows: TGCAGTGCTAGAGTACGCGGGGAGACTGAAGCTTTCTTT.

This clonotype was detected ten times or more. The chain links TRBV7-9 to TRBJ2-3; D possibly corresponds to TRBD1 (5 bases). The germline V gene encodes CDR1 SEHNR and CDR2 FQNEAQ (reference sequence). Trimming took 2 bases from V and 6 from J, leaving 9 bases between them. The CDR3 totals 13 residues. The DNA for the CDR3 is TGTGCCAGCAGCTTACCAGGGAAGGATACGCAGTATTTT. Protein: CASSLPGKDTQYF.

This chain connects TRBV6-1 to TRBJ2-7; D not certain. This CDR3 has 13 amino acids. Germline lookup yields CDR1 MNHNS and CDR2 SASEGT. Trimming shortened V by 0 bases and J by 4 bases, and 7 bases separated the two germline ends. The CDR3 loop is CASSEALGYEQYF. As DNA, the CDR3 is TGTGCCAGCAGTGAAGCGCTGGGTTACGAGCAGTACTTC.

This chain joins TRBV6-2 or TRBV6-3 and TRBJ2-7; D might be TRBD1 (6 bases). Germline V gives CDR1 MNHEY, CDR2 SVGEGT. CDR3 length: 15 residues. Trimming stripped 0 bases from V and 3 bases from J, with 12 bases between. In DNA, the CDR3 is TGTGCCAGCAGTTACTCGGGACAACTTTTCTACGAGCAGTACGTC. It codes for CASSYSGQLFYEQYV.

This clonotype was seen ten or more times. This chain links TRBV12-3 or TRBV12-4 with TRBJ2-7, with D possibly TRBD2 on 5 matching bases. The CDR3 loop spans 15 amino acids. Trimming took 2 bases from V and 4 from J, leaving 15 bases between them. CDR3 DNA: TGTGCCAGCAGTTTACCCCGGGCGGGCAGGTACGAGCAGTACTTC. It yields the protein CASSLPRAGRYEQYF.

This clonotype turned up a few times. The chain combines TRBV7-6 with TRBJ1-6; D ambiguous. This CDR3 region has 15 residues. Trimming stripped 4 bases from V and 3 bases from J, with 10 bases between. Germline V gene lookup returns CDR1 SGHVS and CDR2 FNYEAQ. The CDR3 bases are TGTGCCAGCAGCTCACAGAGAGGCTATAATTCACCCCTCCACTTT. Protein sequence: CASSSQRGYNSPLHF.

This clonotype showed up just a few times. V and J are TRBV28 and TRBJ2-7, with TRBD1 identical over 11 bases. The CDR3 consists of 17 residues. Unmatched junction bases numbered 12, after V lost 6 bases and J lost 2 bases. Germline V gene sequence: CDR1 MDHEN, CDR2 SYDVKM. The CDR3 spells CASSQTFGTGGTYEQYF. CDR3 nucleotide sequence: TGTGCCAGCAGCCAGACTTTCGGGACAGGGGGTACCTACGAGCAGTACTTC.

This clonotype was recorded a few times. The chain joins TRBV9 to TRBJ2-1; D not resolved. The ends were cut back, 0 bases at V and 5 bases at J, with 6 bases in the middle. Looked up from germline, CDR1 is SGDLS and CDR2 is YYNGEE. The CDR3 totals 13 residues. CDR3 residues: CASSVAGNNEQFF. Written as DNA, the CDR3 is TGTGCCAGCAGCGTAGCTGGGAACAATGAGCAGTTCTTC.

The chain carries TRBV14 and TRBJ1-4; 8 bases are a match to TRBD1. CDR3 length: 16 residues. Germline V lookup: CDR1 SGHDN, CDR2 FVKESK. V gave up 3 bases and J gave up 6 bases; unmatched junction bases: 9. As DNA, the CDR3 is TGTGCCAGCAGCCACGCCCGGGACAGGCGGCATGAAAAACTGTTTTTT. This translates into CASSHARDRRHEKLFF.

The chain is built from TRBV29-1 and TRBJ1-4; tentatively, D is TRBD1 (5 bases). Trimming removed 5 bases at V and 8 bases at J, with 18 bases between. The length of the CDR3 is 14 residues. Per the germline V gene, CDR1 is SQVTM and CDR2 is ANQGSEA. CDR3 nucleotides: TGCAGCGTTCTGACGCCGGGACGAGGGGAAAAACTGTTTTTT. Its translation: CSVLTPGRGEKLFF.

Comment on this clonotype: A much larger clone differs by one base, so this may be a read error. This chain joins TRBV7-6 and TRBJ2-5; D is tentatively TRBD1 or TRBD2 (5 bases each). Germline CDR1 reads SGHVS; CDR2 reads FNYEAQ. CDR3 size: 16 residues. CDR3 in DNA: TGTGCCAGCAGCACCGCCCGGGACGGAATCCAAGAGGCCCAGTACTTC. It codes for CASSTARDGIQEAQYF.